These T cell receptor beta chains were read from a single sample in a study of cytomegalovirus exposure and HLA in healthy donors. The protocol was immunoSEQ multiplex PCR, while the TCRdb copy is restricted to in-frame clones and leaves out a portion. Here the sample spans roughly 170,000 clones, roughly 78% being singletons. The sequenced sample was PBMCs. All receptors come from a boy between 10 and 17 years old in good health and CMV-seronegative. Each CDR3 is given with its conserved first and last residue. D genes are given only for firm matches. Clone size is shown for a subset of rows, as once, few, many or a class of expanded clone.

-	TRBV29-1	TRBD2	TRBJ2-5	CSVEKGTSGGQETQYF	TGCAGCGTTGAAAAGGGGACTAGCGGGGGGCAAGAGACCCAGTACTTC
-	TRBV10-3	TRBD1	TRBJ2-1	CAISGTTGSDEQFF	TGTGCCATCAGTGGAACGACAGGGTCGGATGAGCAGTTCTTC
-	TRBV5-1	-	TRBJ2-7	CASSPLGLTSYEQYF	TGCGCCAGCAGCCCCTTAGGACTGACCTCCTACGAGCAGTACTTC
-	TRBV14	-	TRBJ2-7	CASSRYSYEQYF	TGTGCCAGCAGTCGTTACAGCTACGAGCAGTACTTC
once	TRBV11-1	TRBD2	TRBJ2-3	CASSFKAGAADTQYF	TGTGCCAGCAGCTTTAAGGCGGGAGCGGCAGATACGCAGTATTTT
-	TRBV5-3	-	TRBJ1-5	CARSSATRYREYSNQPQHF	TGTGCCAGAAGCTCCGCGACAAGATACAGGGAGTATAGCAATCAGCCCCAGCATTTT
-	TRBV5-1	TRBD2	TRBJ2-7	CASSHGTSASYEQYF	TGCGCCAGCAGCCATGGGACTAGCGCTAGCTACGAGCAGTACTTC
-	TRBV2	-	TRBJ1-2	CASSAWATSSPNYGYTF	TGTGCCAGCAGTGCCTGGGCGACCAGCTCTCCTAACTATGGCTACACCTTC
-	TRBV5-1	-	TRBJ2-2	CASSQQGNTGELFF	TGCGCCAGCAGCCAACAGGGTAATACCGGGGAGCTGTTTTTT
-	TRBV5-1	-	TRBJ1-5	CASSLAGGGNQPQHF	TGCGCCAGCAGCTTGGCCGGCGGGGGGAATCAGCCCCAGCATTTT
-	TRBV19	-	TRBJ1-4	CASSMRKWGVTNEKLFF	TGTGCCAGTAGTATGAGAAAGTGGGGGGTGACTAATGAAAAACTGTTTTTT
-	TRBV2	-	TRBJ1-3	CASSAGFGNTIYF	TGTGCCAGCAGTGCCGGGTTTGGAAACACCATATATTTT
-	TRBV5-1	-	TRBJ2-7	CASSSSGSEQYF	TGCGCCAGCAGCTCCAGTGGGAGCGAGCAGTACTTC
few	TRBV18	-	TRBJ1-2	CASSGTPTNYGYTF	TGTGCCAGCTCCGGGACACCTACTAACTATGGCTACACCTTC
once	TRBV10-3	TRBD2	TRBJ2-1	CAISTSGTNNEQFF	TGTGCCATCAGTACTAGCGGGACAAACAATGAGCAGTTCTTC
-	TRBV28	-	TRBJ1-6	CASSSGQYNSPLHF	TGTGCCAGCAGTTCGGGACAATATAATTCACCCCTCCACTTT